This T cell receptor beta chain derives from a study of blood T cell repertoires in COVID-19 (dated by TCRdb to about 2020). Concerning the study at large: Samples covering the acute and convalescent phases of COVID-19 were provided by collaborators in the United States, Italy and Spain. The material from the prospective study consisted of cDNA or gDNA derived from T cells, B-cell-depleted T cells, or PBMCs. Deeply sampled blood TCRbeta repertoires from subjects exposed to, actively infected with, or recovered from COVID-19 were included in the dataset. The repertoires were released in a freely available public database meant as a resource for research on the immune response to SARS-CoV-2. Samples came from the ongoing ImmuneRACE study (first 160 participants) plus 1,254 subjects from 6 global collaborators. A de-identified subject ID, COVID-19 status, age in years and sex were almost always included in the sample metadata. Where available, HLA class I and class II types were taken from metadata supplied by the sample provider and were not determined by assay-based typing.

Each collaborating institution followed its own protocols to collect whole blood in K2EDTA tubes. Collaborator samples were shipped for TCRbeta analysis as frozen whole blood, isolated PBMCs, or DNA extracted from either sample type. The immunoSEQ Assay, a bias-controlled multiplex PCR, was used to amplify TCRbeta CDR3 regions from genomic DNA. The paper's data handling went like this. Within the assay, amplification of reference gene primers was used to estimate how many nucleated cells each sample contained. To quantify the absolute abundance of each unique TCRbeta CDR3 rearrangement, sequence reads were collapsed and filtered. For each sample, productive Simpson clonality was calculated as the square root of Simpson's diversity index over productive rearrangements. The immuneACCESS repertoire file appears here via TCRdb, limited to in-frame rearrangements. These files lack a portion of the clones; in checked studies, under half of the deficit traces to unresolved V genes, and the cause of the others is not known. V, J and clone size were drawn from that table, and D and trimming were deduced from the DNA. Here the sample has about 130,000 clones; approximately 81% occur a single time. The top ten hold 37% of the sample.

About this clone: Its antigen remains unidentified. No base quality values were provided; no much bigger clone lies one nucleotide off.

Summary of the overall study and its limitations: How much clinical and demographic metadata was included differed by source and by participant, and the metadata was provided uncurated.

Sequences MNHEY (CDR1) and SVGAGI (CDR2) are obtained from the germline V gene. The CDR3, cysteine through phenylalanine, is 14 amino acids long. The sequence is cut down to CDR3 DNA, 42 bases in frame from base 1. Relative to germline, V is missing 8 bases and J is missing 1 base, with 4 bases of the junction outside any gene match. Rearrangement joined TRBV6-5 to TRBJ1-1; 10 central nucleotides agree with TRBD1. The material sequenced was peripheral blood. The sequence derives from a man aged 35-49 years with active or convalescent COVID-19. This receptor carries the CDR3 CASSRDRGNTEAFF. Read as DNA, the sequence is TGTGCCAGCTCCCGGGACAGGGGGAACACTGAAGCTTTCTTT.